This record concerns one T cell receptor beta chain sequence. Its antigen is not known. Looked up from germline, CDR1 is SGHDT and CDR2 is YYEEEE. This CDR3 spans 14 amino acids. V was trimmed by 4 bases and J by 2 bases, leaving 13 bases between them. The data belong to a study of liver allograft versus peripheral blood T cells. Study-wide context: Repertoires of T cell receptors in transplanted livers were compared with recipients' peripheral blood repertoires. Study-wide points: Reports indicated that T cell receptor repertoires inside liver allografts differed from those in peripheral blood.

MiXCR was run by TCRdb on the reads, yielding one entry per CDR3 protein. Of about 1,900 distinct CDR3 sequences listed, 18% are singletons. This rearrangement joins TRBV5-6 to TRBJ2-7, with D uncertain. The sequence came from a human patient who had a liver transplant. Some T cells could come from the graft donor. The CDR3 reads CASSRVYLTYEQYF. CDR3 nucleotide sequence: TGTGCCAGCAGCCGAGTCTACCTAACCTACGAGCAGTACTTC. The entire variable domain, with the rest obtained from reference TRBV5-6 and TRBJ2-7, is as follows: DAGVTQSPTHLIKTRGQQVTLRCSPKSGHDTVSWYQQALGQGPQFIFQYYEEEERQRGNFPDRFSGHQFPNYSSELNVNALLLGDSALYLCASSRVYLTYEQYFGPGTRLTVT.